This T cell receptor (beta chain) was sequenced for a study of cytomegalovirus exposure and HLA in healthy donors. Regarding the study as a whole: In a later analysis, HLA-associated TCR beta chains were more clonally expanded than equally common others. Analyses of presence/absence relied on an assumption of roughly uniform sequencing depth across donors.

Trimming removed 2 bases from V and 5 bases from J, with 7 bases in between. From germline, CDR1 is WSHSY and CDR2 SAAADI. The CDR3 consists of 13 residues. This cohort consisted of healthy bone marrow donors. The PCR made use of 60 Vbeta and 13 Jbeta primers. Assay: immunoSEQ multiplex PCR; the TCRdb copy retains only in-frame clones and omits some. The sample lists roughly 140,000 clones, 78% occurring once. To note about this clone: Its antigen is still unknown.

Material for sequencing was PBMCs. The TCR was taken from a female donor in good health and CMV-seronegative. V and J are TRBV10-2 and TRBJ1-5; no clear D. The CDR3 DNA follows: TGCGCCAGCAGTGAGCGCGTTGATCAGCCCCAGCATTTT. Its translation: CASSERVDQPQHF.